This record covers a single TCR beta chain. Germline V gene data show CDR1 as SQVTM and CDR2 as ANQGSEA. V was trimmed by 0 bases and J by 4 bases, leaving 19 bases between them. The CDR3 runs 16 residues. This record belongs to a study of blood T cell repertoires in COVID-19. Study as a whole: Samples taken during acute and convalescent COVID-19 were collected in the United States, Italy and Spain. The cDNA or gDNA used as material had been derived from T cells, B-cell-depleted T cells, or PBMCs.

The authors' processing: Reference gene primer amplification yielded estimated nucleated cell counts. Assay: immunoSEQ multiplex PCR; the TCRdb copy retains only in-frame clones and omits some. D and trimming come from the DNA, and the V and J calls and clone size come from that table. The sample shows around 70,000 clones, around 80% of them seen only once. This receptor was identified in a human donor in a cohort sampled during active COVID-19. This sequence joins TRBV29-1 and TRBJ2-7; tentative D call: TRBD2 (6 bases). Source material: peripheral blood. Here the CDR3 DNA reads TGCAGCGTTGAAGATCCCGAGGGGACTGACGCATACGAGCAGTACTTC. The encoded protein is CSVEDPEGTDAYEQYF.